The 24 T cell receptor beta chains in this list originate from one sample, sequenced in a study of cytomegalovirus exposure and HLA in healthy donors. In the PCR, 60 Vbeta and 13 Jbeta primers were used. Clones were read by immunoSEQ multiplex PCR, and TCRdb kept only the in-frame ones, dropping some. The profile shows 180,000 or so clones, around 80% of them singletons. Sample: PBMCs. All receptors derive from a female donor in good health and CMV-seronegative.

V usage is TRBV2 and J usage is TRBJ1-4; TRBD1 agrees at 9 bases. J gave up 7 bases and V 6 bases, and 9 bases lay outside the gene matches. Germline V gene lookup returns CDR1 SNHLY and CDR2 FYNNEI. This CDR3 is built from 15 residues. The CDR3 nucleotides are TGTGCCAGCAGCCCACAGGGGGCTCGTGGTGAAAAACTGTTTTTT. This gives the protein CASSPQGARGEKLFF.

V usage is TRBV10-3 and J usage is TRBJ2-5; D gene ambiguous. Germline V CDR1 and CDR2: ENHRY, SYGVKD. The CDR3 is made up of 14 amino acids. The V and J ends lost 0 bases and 0 bases respectively, with 5 bases between them. The CDR3 nucleotides are TGTGCCATCAGTGAGTCGCAGGACCAAGAGACCCAGTACTTC. Translation: CAISESQDQETQYF.

This clone occurred once. The chain couples TRBV27 to TRBJ1-6; the D gene is possibly TRBD1 (6 bases). The CDR3 covers 14 residues. Germline-derived CDR1 and CDR2 are MNHEY and SMNVEV (reference sequence). V was clipped by 6 bases and J by 8 bases, with 14 bases between them. The CDR3 is CASRSQGFHSPLHF. The CDR3 bases are TGTGCCAGCAGGTCACAGGGATTTCATTCACCCCTCCACTTT.

This chain joins TRBV6-5 and TRBJ2-1; TRBD2 agrees at 7 bases. This CDR3 contains 14 residues. Germline loops: CDR1 MNHEY, CDR2 SVGAGI. J lost 10 bases, V lost 0 bases, and 6 bases had no gene match. The CDR3 is CASSYSGGMGEQFF. CDR3 DNA: TGTGCCAGCAGTTACTCCGGGGGGATGGGCGAGCAGTTCTTC.

The CDR3 region is CSARRADYGYTF. The CDR3 nucleotides are TGCAGCGCCAGGCGGGCAGACTATGGCTACACCTTC. The chain joins TRBV29-1 to TRBJ1-2; D not resolved. This CDR3 spans 12 amino acids. Germline CDR1 SQVTM, CDR2 ANQGSEA. The germline V and J ends were trimmed by 7 bases and 3 bases, with 12 bases remaining between them.

V gene TRBV5-6 combines with J gene TRBJ2-2; TRBD2 matches at 9 bases. This CDR3 has 16 amino acids. With 5 bases clipped from V and 4 bases from J, the junction kept 9 bases outside the gene matches. The germline gives CDR1 SGHDT, CDR2 YYEEEE. In nucleotides, the CDR3 is TGTGCCAGCAGAGGGGCGGGGGGGCCGTTCACCGGGGAGCTGTTTTTT. It specifies CASRGAGGPFTGELFF. The entire variable domain, with the rest obtained from reference TRBV5-6 and TRBJ2-2, is as follows: DAGVTQSPTHLIKTRGQQVTLRCSPKSGHDTVSWYQQALGQGPQFIFQYYEEEERQRGNFPDRFSGHQFPNYSSELNVNALLLGDSALYLCASRGAGGPFTGELFFGEGSRLTVL.

This sequence joins TRBV28 and TRBJ1-4, with a weak D call TRBD1 (5 bases). V lost 5 bases to trimming and J lost 3 bases, with 16 bases between them. Germline V lookup: CDR1 MDHEN, CDR2 SYDVKM. CDR3 length: 16 residues. The CDR3 sequence is CASSTPGGVANEKLFF. In DNA form, the CDR3 reads TGTGCCAGCAGTACCCCGGGGGGGGTAGCTAATGAAAAACTGTTTTTT.

This chain joins TRBV6-6 and TRBJ1-1, with 11 bases matching TRBD1. The V and J ends lost 7 bases and 4 bases, in that order; junction bases with no gene match: 2. Germline loops: CDR1 MNHNY, CDR2 SVGAGI (reference sequence). CDR3 length: 13 residues. DNA for the CDR3: TGTGCCAGCACCGGGACAGGGGGCACTGAAGCTTTCTTT. Its translation: CASTGTGGTEAFF.

As to this clone: Relative to the germline gene, one junction end is altered; a read error may explain this. The sample carries other DNA sequences with the same CDR3. The V gene is TRBV29-1, the J gene TRBJ1-2; D may be TRBD1 (5 bases). The CDR3 has 14 residues. CDR1 and CDR2 (germline): SQVTM, ANQGSEA. In DNA form, the CDR3 reads TGTAGCGTTGAAGATGTGACAGACCCCTATGGCTACACCTTC. Its protein is CSVEDVTDPYGYTF. Together with reference TRBV29-1 and TRBJ1-2, the CDR3 gives the full variable domain: SAVISQKPSRDICQRGTSLTIQCQVDSQVTMMFWYRQQPGQSLTLIATANQGSEATYESGFVIDKFPISRPNLTFSTLTVSNMSPEDSSIYLCSVEDVTDPYGYTFGSGTRLTVV.

V gene TRBV28 combines with J gene TRBJ2-7; 8 positions match TRBD1. Losses at the gene ends were 6 bases for V and 6 bases for J; bases not matched to a gene: 13. This CDR3 has 15 amino acids. The germline CDR1 and CDR2 sequences are MDHEN and SYDVKM. CDR3 sequence: CASSWGSRTGPEQYF. The CDR3 bases are TGTGCCAGCAGCTGGGGCTCTCGGACAGGGCCCGAGCAGTACTTC.

The chain joins TRBV6-5 to TRBJ2-1, with 8 bases that match TRBD1. The CDR3 consists of 12 residues. Germline trimming cut 4 bases from V and 15 bases from J; bases unmatched to any gene: 8. CDR1 MNHEY and CDR2 SVGAGI come from the germline V gene. The CDR3 DNA reads as TGTGCCAGCAGTTCCTCGGGACAGGACCGGTTCTTC. Translated, it gives CASSSSGQDRFF.

This clone was picked up a small number of times. Other DNA variants within this sample encode the same CDR3. The chain uses TRBV5-4 and TRBJ2-5; a possible D gene is TRBD1 (6 bases). Germline loops: CDR1 SGHNT, CDR2 YYREEE (reference sequence). This CDR3 spans 13 amino acids. Trimming pared 4 bases from V and 2 bases from J, leaving 9 bases between. The CDR3 coding sequence is TGTGCCAGCAGCAGCGGACAGCAAGAGACCCAGTACTTC. Amino acids: CASSSGQQETQYF.

The chain is built from TRBV28 and TRBJ2-2; no firm D call. CDR3 length: 11 residues. Germline V lookup: CDR1 MDHEN, CDR2 SYDVKM. The V end was cut by 7 bases, the J end by 7 bases, with 7 bases between. CDR3 amino acids: CASISVGELFF. The DNA for the CDR3 is TGTGCCAGCATTTCGGTCGGGGAGCTGTTTTTT.

The chain uses TRBV7-9 and TRBJ1-1; maybe TRBD1 (6 bases). CDR1 SEHNR and CDR2 FQNEAQ come from the germline V gene (reference sequence). V was cut by 2 bases and J by 9 bases, with 22 bases left in between. The CDR3 spans 16 residues. CDR3 in amino acids: CASSLIRDTGRGKAFF. As DNA, the CDR3 is TGTGCCAGCAGCTTAATCCGGGACACGGGCCGGGGAAAAGCTTTCTTT.

The chain is built from TRBV27 and TRBJ2-7, with D perhaps matching TRBD1 (5 bases). Trimming stripped 3 bases from V and 0 bases from J, with 9 bases between. Germline CDR1 is MNHEY and CDR2 is SMNVEV (reference sequence). CDR3 length: 14 residues. Written as DNA, the CDR3 is TGTGCCAGCAGTTTGAAACAGGACTCCTACGAGCAGTACTTC. This translates into CASSLKQDSYEQYF.

V usage is TRBV21-1 and J usage is TRBJ2-4; the tabulated D call, TRBD1, remains unverified against the DNA. TRBV21-1 is deemed a pseudogene. This CDR3 has 16 amino acids. CDR3 residues: CASSKRNRGRRNIQYF. The CDR3 bases are TGTGCCAGCAGCAAAAGGAACAGGGGGCGACGAAACATTCAGTACTTC.

In regard to this clone: One junction end does not reproduce the germline sequence, and a read error may be involved. The chain joins TRBV28 to TRBJ1-5, with 12 positions matching TRBD1. This CDR3 region has 16 residues. Germline values: CDR1 MDHEN, CDR2 SYDVKM. The CDR3 here is CASSPGGTGGKQPQHF. The CDR3 nucleotides are TGTGCCAGCAGCCCTGGGGGGACAGGGGGCAAACAGCCCCAGCATTTT. Full variable domain (outside the CDR3, taken from reference TRBV28 and TRBJ1-5): DVKVTQSSRYLVKRTGEKVFLECVQDMDHENMFWYRQDPGLGLRLIYFSYDVKMKEKGDIPEGYSVSREKKERFSLILESASTNQTSMYLCASSPGGTGGKQPQHFGDGTRLSIL.

The rearrangement links TRBV5-4 to TRBJ1-2, with D perhaps TRBD1 (6 bases). The germline V gene encodes CDR1 SGHNT and CDR2 YYREEE (reference sequence). This CDR3 is built from 13 residues. The V gene lost 0 bases and the J gene lost 7 bases, with 10 bases spanning the gap. CDR3 nucleotides: TGTGCCAGCAGCTTGGCCGGGGGGCGTGGCTACACCTTC. As protein: CASSLAGGRGYTF.

V gene TRBV11-3 combines with J gene TRBJ2-3; tentative D call: TRBD1 (6 bases). CDR3 length: 15 residues. CDR1 is SGHNT, CDR2 YENEEA, per germline. The ends were cut back, 5 bases at V and 6 bases at J, with 18 bases in the middle. DNA of the CDR3: TGTGCCAGCAGCCGAGGGGGTTCAATGGCCGATACGCAGTATTTT. This codes for CASSRGGSMADTQYF.

The chain couples TRBV7-8 to TRBJ2-7, with TRBD2 as a possible D gene (6 bases). V dropped 6 bases and J dropped 4 bases, with 16 bases sitting between them. The CDR3 loop spans 14 amino acids. CDR1 is SGHVS, CDR2 FQNEAQ, per germline. This CDR3 reads CASSPGLLVYEQYF. The CDR3 nucleotides read TGTGCCAGCAGTCCGGGACTCCTTGTATACGAGCAGTACTTC. Together with reference TRBV7-8 and TRBJ2-7, the CDR3 gives the full variable domain: GAGVSQSPRYKVAKRGQDVALRCDPISGHVSLFWYQQALGQGPEFLTYFQNEAQLDKSGLPSDRFFAERPEGSVSTLKIQRTQQEDSAVYLCASSPGLLVYEQYFGPGTRLTVT.

Of note for this clone: Other DNA sequences in this sample translate to the same CDR3. The rearrangement uses TRBV7-9 and TRBJ2-3; 14 bases are a match to TRBD2. There are 15 residues in the CDR3. Germline CDR1 and CDR2: SEHNR and FQNEAQ (reference sequence). V lost 5 bases, J lost 6 bases, and 4 bases stayed unmatched. The CDR3 reads CASSLGLAGADTQYF. The CDR3 nucleotides read TGTGCCAGCAGCCTGGGACTAGCGGGAGCCGATACGCAGTATTTT. Filled out from reference TRBV7-9 and TRBJ2-3, the complete variable domain reads DTGVSQNPRHKITKRGQNVTFRCDPISEHNRLYWYRQTLGQGPEFLTYFQNEAQLEKSRLLSDRFSAERPKGSFSTLEIQRTEQGDSAMYLCASSLGLAGADTQYFGPGTRLTVL.

This chain joins TRBV4-1 and TRBJ2-1, with D possibly TRBD1 on 6 matching bases. The CDR3 is 17 residues long. V was pared by 0 bases and J by 4 bases, with 16 bases between. Germline V CDR1 and CDR2: MGHRA, YSYEKL. In DNA form, the CDR3 reads TGCGCCAGCAGCCAAGATTATGGGACAACGGGGTACAATGAGCAGTTCTTC. Translated: CASSQDYGTTGYNEQFF.

The V and J genes are TRBV5-4 and TRBJ2-2; D possibly corresponds to TRBD2 (5 bases). Germline CDR1 SGHNT, CDR2 YYREEE (reference sequence). The CDR3 has 15 residues. Trimming removed 0 bases at V and 4 bases at J, with 10 bases between. In DNA form, the CDR3 reads TGTGCCAGCAGCTTGGATATTCGGGGCACCGGGGAGCTGTTTTTT. Translation gives CASSLDIRGTGELFF.

The chain couples TRBV5-1 to TRBJ2-7, with D perhaps matching TRBD1 (6 bases). Germline lookup yields CDR1 SGHRS and CDR2 YFSETQ. The CDR3 is made up of 13 amino acids. V was pared by 5 bases and J by 5 bases, with 14 bases between. The CDR3 loop reads CASRVGQINEQYF. CDR3 DNA: TGCGCCAGCAGAGTCGGACAGATCAACGAGCAGTACTTC.